These 25 T cell receptor beta chains came from one sample sequenced in a study of T cell responses to AZD1222 COVID-19 vaccine. Sequencing used immunoSEQ multiplex PCR; TCRdb keeps in-frame clones, though not all of them. The table lists 150,000 to 200,000 clones, roughly 90% of them singletons. The sequenced sample was peripheral blood, obtained on day 0 of AZD1222 vaccination. These receptors were collected from an adult in good health.

The J gene is TRBJ2-2, the V gene TRBV7-6, with D unresolved. The CDR3 has 14 residues. Trimming pared 5 bases from V and 1 base from J, leaving 8 bases between. Germline assignment: CDR1 SGHVS and CDR2 FNYEAQ. CDR3 sequence: CASSPSGNTGELFF. In nucleotides, the CDR3 is TGTGCCAGCAGCCCCAGTGGGAACACCGGGGAGCTGTTTTTT.

The chain is built from TRBV5-6 and TRBJ1-1; a weak D match, TRBD1 (6 bases). The CDR3 runs to 14 residues. Trimming removed 3 bases at V and 2 bases at J, with 11 bases between. Germline V gene data show CDR1 as SGHDT and CDR2 as YYEEEE. The chain's CDR3 is CASSWDTRNTEAFF. The CDR3 DNA reads TGTGCCAGCAGCTGGGACACCAGAAACACTGAAGCTTTCTTT.

The table lists this clone with a count of one. The chain links TRBV20-1 to TRBJ1-6, with D perhaps matching TRBD1 (6 bases). CDR3 length: 16 residues. The germline V gene has CDR1 DFQATT and CDR2 SNEGSKA (reference sequence). Trimming left V 3 bases short and J 3 bases short, with 15 bases between. The CDR3 protein is CSASEVRGYYNSPLHF. Here the CDR3 DNA reads TGCAGTGCTAGTGAGGTCAGGGGTTACTATAATTCACCCCTCCACTTT.

The rearrangement uses TRBV6-5 and TRBJ1-5, with 8 bases aligning to TRBD1. The CDR3 length is 15 residues. V shed 5 bases, J shed 2 bases, and the junction held 5 bases outside the gene matches. CDR1 and CDR2 (germline): MNHEY, SVGAGI. CDR3 sequence reads: CASSPDRGGNQPQHF. CDR3 nucleotides: TGTGCCAGCAGTCCCGACAGGGGTGGCAATCAGCCCCAGCATTTT.

The chain carries TRBV20-1 and TRBJ2-5; 8 nucleotides line up with TRBD2. This CDR3 spans 13 amino acids. V was clipped by 3 bases and J by 10 bases; unmatched bases: 10. CDR1 is DFQATT, CDR2 SNEGSKA, per germline (reference sequence). CDR3 bases: TGCAGTGCTAGTTCACCCGGGACTAGGGGCCAGTACTTC. As protein: CSASSPGTRGQYF.

The rearrangement uses TRBV27 and TRBJ1-5, with a possible D match to TRBD1 (6 bases). The CDR3 totals 15 residues. Looked up from germline, CDR1 is MNHEY and CDR2 is SMNVEV (reference sequence). Trimming cost V 10 bases and J 3 bases, with 19 bases left between them. CDR3 loop: CATAGGQGINQPQHF. CDR3 in DNA: TGTGCCACCGCCGGGGGGCAGGGAATCAATCAGCCCCAGCATTTT.

The chain combines TRBV11-2 with TRBJ1-1, with D perhaps matching TRBD1 (5 bases). The CDR3 totals 14 residues. Looked up from germline, CDR1 is SGHAT and CDR2 is FQNNGV. Trimming shortened V by 5 bases and J by 1 base, and 11 bases separated the two germline ends. CDR3 nucleotides: TGTGCCAGCAGCGGCGACAGTTCGAACACTGAAGCTTTCTTT. This codes for CASSGDSSNTEAFF. Full variable domain (outside the CDR3, taken from reference TRBV11-2 and TRBJ1-1): EAGVAQSPRYKIIEKRQSVAFWCNPISGHATLYWYQQILGQGPKLLIQFQNNGVVDDSQLPKDRFSAERLKGVDSTLKIQPAKLEDSAVYLCASSGDSSNTEAFFGQGTRLTVV.

The gene calls are TRBV29-1 and TRBJ1-1, with 8 bases aligning to TRBD1. The CDR3 length is 12 residues. The germline V gene encodes CDR1 SQVTM and CDR2 ANQGSEA. Unmatched junction bases numbered 9, after V lost 4 bases and J lost 11 bases. CDR3 loop: CSVAMTGALAFF. As DNA, the CDR3 is TGCAGCGTTGCCATGACAGGGGCCTTGGCTTTCTTT.

CDR3 region: CSVEDRDRGIYEQFF. The CDR3 nucleotides read TGCAGCGTTGAAGATCGCGACAGGGGGATCTATGAGCAGTTCTTC. The chain has TRBV29-1 and TRBJ2-1; 9 bases line up with TRBD1. Germline trimming cut 0 bases from V and 8 bases from J; bases unmatched to any gene: 8. CDR3 length: 15 amino acids. Germline values: CDR1 SQVTM, CDR2 ANQGSEA.

The chain has TRBV30 and TRBJ1-1; tentatively, D is TRBD1 (5 bases). Germline loops: CDR1 GTSNPN, CDR2 SVGIG (reference sequence). V lost 0 bases, J lost 5 bases, and 13 bases lay in between. CDR3 length: 14 amino acids. CDR3 coding DNA: TGTGCCTGGAGTGTACGGGGGAGGTGGACTGAAGCTTTCTTT. Its translation: CAWSVRGRWTEAFF. Complete variable domain (other parts from reference TRBV30 and TRBJ1-1): SQTIHQWPATLVQPVGSPLSLECTVEGTSNPNLYWYRQAAGRGLQLLFYSVGIGQISSEVPQNLSASRPQDRQFILSSKKLLLSDSGFYLCAWSVRGRWTEAFFGQGTRLTVV.

This rearrangement joins TRBV3-1 (or the pseudogene TRBV3-2) to TRBJ2-7; 7 positions agree with TRBD1. The germline CDR1 and CDR2 sequences are LGHDT and YNNKEL (reference sequence). The CDR3 contains 13 residues. The V and J ends lost 3 bases and 5 bases, in that order; junction bases with no gene match: 4. CDR3 in DNA: TGTGCCAGCAGCCAGAGGGGGCCGGACGAGCAGTACTTC. Translation: CASSQRGPDEQYF.

The V call is TRBV28, the J call TRBJ2-4, with D unresolved. The CDR3 sequence is 12 residues long. CDR1 MDHEN and CDR2 SYDVKM come from the germline V gene. Trimming removed 6 bases from V and 1 base from J, with 4 bases in between. The CDR3 sequence is CASRDAKNIQYF. CDR3 DNA: TGTGCCAGCAGGGACGCCAAAAACATTCAGTACTTC. The full variable domain, its missing parts supplied by reference TRBV28 and TRBJ2-4, is DVKVTQSSRYLVKRTGEKVFLECVQDMDHENMFWYRQDPGLGLRLIYFSYDVKMKEKGDIPEGYSVSREKKERFSLILESASTNQTSMYLCASRDAKNIQYFGAGTRLSVL.

The rearrangement uses TRBV7-2 and TRBJ2-2; the D is unclear. Germline CDR1 is SGHTA and CDR2 is FQGNSA. This CDR3 is 15 amino acids long. Trimming left V 4 bases short and J 0 bases short, with 9 bases between. The CDR3 region is CASSSIDPNTGELFF. The CDR3 nucleotides are TGTGCCAGCAGCTCAATTGACCCGAACACCGGGGAGCTGTTTTTT.

This chain connects TRBV5-1 to TRBJ2-7; D is unresolved. The CDR3 has 13 amino acids. The V and J ends lost 2 bases and 2 bases respectively, with 8 bases between them. Germline CDR1 and CDR2: SGHRS and YFSETQ. CDR3 nucleotide sequence: TGCGCCAGCAGCTTAGGCAGGCCCTACGAGCAGTACTTC. It yields the protein CASSLGRPYEQYF.

The chain has TRBV29-1 and TRBJ1-1; D uncertain. The germline V and J ends were trimmed by 4 bases and 0 bases, with 12 bases remaining between them. The CDR3 is 14 amino acids. Germline V gene lookup returns CDR1 SQVTM and CDR2 ANQGSEA. The CDR3 coding sequence is TGCAGCGTTGGCGAAGGGTTCATGAACACTGAAGCTTTCTTT. This sequence encodes CSVGEGFMNTEAFF.

This rearrangement joins TRBV3-1 (or the pseudogene TRBV3-2) to TRBJ2-1; D gene uncertain. Germline CDR1 and CDR2: LGHDT and YNNKEL (reference sequence). V dropped 1 base and J dropped 4 bases, with 8 bases sitting between them. This CDR3 spans 14 amino acids. CDR3 DNA: TGTGCCAGCAGCCAAGGAGCTGGATACAATGAGCAGTTCTTC. Protein: CASSQGAGYNEQFF.

This chain uses TRBV11-2 with TRBJ2-7; 8 nucleotides line up with TRBD2. Germline V gene sequence: CDR1 SGHAT, CDR2 FQNNGV. V lost 2 bases and J lost 7; bases outside the gene matches: 7. The CDR3 is 14 residues long. CDR3 coding DNA: TGTGCCAGCAGCTTAACCCAAGCGGGGGAGGAGCAGTACTTC. Amino acids: CASSLTQAGEEQYF. The variable domain in full, with the rest retrieved from reference TRBV11-2 and TRBJ2-7, is EAGVAQSPRYKIIEKRQSVAFWCNPISGHATLYWYQQILGQGPKLLIQFQNNGVVDDSQLPKDRFSAERLKGVDSTLKIQPAKLEDSAVYLCASSLTQAGEEQYFGPGTRLTVT.

V and J are TRBV18 and TRBJ2-7; D may be TRBD2 (5 bases). The CDR3 spans 15 residues. In germline, CDR1 is KGHSH, CDR2 LQKENI. The ends were cut back, 6 bases at V and 4 bases at J, with 19 bases in the middle. The CDR3 spells CASSPRSGISYEQYF. Here the CDR3 DNA reads TGTGCCAGCTCCCCGAGGAGCGGTATCTCATACGAGCAGTACTTC.

The V gene is TRBV4-2, the J gene TRBJ2-1; 10 bases fit TRBD2. Looked up from germline, CDR1 is LGHNA and CDR2 is YNFKEQ. The V segment lost 1 base and the J segment 8 bases; nucleotides outside the gene matches: 8. The CDR3 sequence is 16 residues long. CDR3 residues: CASSQVSQREGHEQFF. The DNA for the CDR3 is TGTGCCAGCAGCCAAGTCTCCCAGCGGGAGGGGCATGAGCAGTTCTTC.

J is TRBJ2-7 and V is TRBV5-1, with a tentative D call TRBD2 (5 bases). V lost 2 bases and J lost 0, with 9 bases in between. This CDR3 region has 14 residues. Germline CDR1 and CDR2: SGHRS and YFSETQ. The CDR3 here is CASSFNSGSYEQYF. CDR3 bases: TGCGCCAGCAGCTTCAACAGCGGCTCCTACGAGCAGTACTTC. Supplemented by reference TRBV5-1 and TRBJ2-7, the full variable domain reads KAGVTQTPRYLIKTRGQQVTLSCSPISGHRSVSWYQQTPGQGLQFLFEYFSETQRNKGNFPGRFSGRQFSNSRSEMNVSTLELGDSALYLCASSFNSGSYEQYFGPGTRLTVT.

This chain connects TRBV23-1 to TRBJ2-4, with 10 nucleotides matching TRBD1. TRBV23-1 is identified as an open reading frame with a role that is uncertain. This CDR3 is built from 17 residues. The V segment lost 6 bases and the J segment 2 bases; nucleotides outside the gene matches: 10. The CDR3 is CASSHPRDRGSKNIQYF. CDR3 DNA: TGCGCCAGCAGCCACCCCCGGGACAGGGGTTCCAAAAACATTCAGTACTTC.

This chain connects TRBV5-1 to TRBJ2-7; perhaps TRBD2 as D (6 bases). Per the germline V gene, CDR1 is SGHRS and CDR2 is YFSETQ. The CDR3 runs 19 residues. Trimming stripped 0 bases from V and 4 bases from J, with 26 bases between. Here the CDR3 reads CASSLEFGGADLTLYEQYF. The CDR3, as DNA: TGCGCCAGCAGCTTGGAGTTTGGAGGGGCAGATCTAACCCTTTACGAGCAGTACTTC. Supplemented by reference TRBV5-1 and TRBJ2-7, the full variable domain reads KAGVTQTPRYLIKTRGQQVTLSCSPISGHRSVSWYQQTPGQGLQFLFEYFSETQRNKGNFPGRFSGRQFSNSRSEMNVSTLELGDSALYLCASSLEFGGADLTLYEQYFGPGTRLTVT.

The J gene is TRBJ1-4, the V gene TRBV12-3 or TRBV12-4; D call uncertain. V lost 3 bases, J lost 2 bases, and 4 bases lay in between. The CDR3 totals 13 residues. CDR3 residues: CASSFSTNEKLFF. In nucleotides, the CDR3 is TGTGCCAGCAGTTTCTCCACTAATGAAAAACTGTTTTTT.

The gene calls are TRBV4-1 and TRBJ1-4; D remains ambiguous. CDR1 MGHRA and CDR2 YSYEKL come from the germline V gene. This CDR3 comprises 15 residues. V was cut by 1 base and J by 0 bases, with 6 bases left in between. For the CDR3, the DNA is TGCGCCAGCAGCCAAGGGCGCGCAACTAATGAAAAACTGTTTTTT. Translating gives CASSQGRATNEKLFF.

This chain uses TRBV7-9 with TRBJ1-2; 7 positions agree with TRBD1. The CDR3 runs to 14 residues. After removal of 1 base from V and 5 bases from J, the junction contained 4 bases not matched to a gene. Germline-derived CDR1 and CDR2 are SEHNR and FQNEAQ (reference sequence). This chain's CDR3 is CASSLGDRRYGYTF. DNA of the CDR3: TGTGCCAGCAGCTTAGGGGACAGACGGTATGGCTACACCTTC. The variable domain in full, with the rest retrieved from reference TRBV7-9 and TRBJ1-2, is DTGVSQNPRHKITKRGQNVTFRCDPISEHNRLYWYRQTLGQGPEFLTYFQNEAQLEKSRLLSDRFSAERPKGSFSTLEIQRTEQGDSAMYLCASSLGDRRYGYTFGSGTRLTVV.